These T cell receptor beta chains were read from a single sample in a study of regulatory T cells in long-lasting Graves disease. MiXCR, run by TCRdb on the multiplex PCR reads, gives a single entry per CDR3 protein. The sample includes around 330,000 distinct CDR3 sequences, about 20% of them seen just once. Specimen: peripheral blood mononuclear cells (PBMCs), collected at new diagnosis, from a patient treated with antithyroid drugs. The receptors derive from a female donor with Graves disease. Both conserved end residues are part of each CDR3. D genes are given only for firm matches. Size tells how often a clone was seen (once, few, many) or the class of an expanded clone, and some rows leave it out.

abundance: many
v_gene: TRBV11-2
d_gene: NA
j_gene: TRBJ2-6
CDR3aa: CASSLESGANVLTF
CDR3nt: TGTGCCAGCAGCTTAGAGTCTGGGGCCAACGTCCTGACTTTC

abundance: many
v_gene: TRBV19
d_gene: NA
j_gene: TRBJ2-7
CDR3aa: CASSIGTEDEQYF
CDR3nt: TGTGCCAGTAGTATAGGGACAGAGGACGAGCAGTACTTC

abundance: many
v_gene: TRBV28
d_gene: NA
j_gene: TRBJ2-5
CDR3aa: CASSSPGREETQYF
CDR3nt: TGTGCCAGCAGTTCCCCCGGACGGGAAGAGACCCAGTACTTC

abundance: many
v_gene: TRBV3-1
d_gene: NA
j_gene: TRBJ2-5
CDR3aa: CASSQDPGAETQYF
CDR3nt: TGTGCCAGCAGCCAAGACCCCGGGGCAGAGACCCAGTACTTC

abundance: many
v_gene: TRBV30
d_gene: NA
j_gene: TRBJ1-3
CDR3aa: CAWSTSRASRGNTIYF
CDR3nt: TGTGCCTGGAGCACTTCGAGGGCATCTCGGGGAAACACCATATATTTT

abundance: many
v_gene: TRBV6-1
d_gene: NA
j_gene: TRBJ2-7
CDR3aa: CASSARGYEQYF
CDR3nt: TGTGCCAGCAGTGCCAGGGGTTACGAGCAGTACTTC

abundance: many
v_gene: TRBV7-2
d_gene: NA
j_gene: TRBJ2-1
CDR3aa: CASSLWVDKNEQFF
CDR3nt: TGTGCCAGCAGCTTATGGGTCGACAAGAATGAGCAGTTCTTC

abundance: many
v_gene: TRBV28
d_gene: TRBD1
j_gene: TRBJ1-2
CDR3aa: CASFPGQGAYGYTF
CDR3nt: TGTGCCAGCTTTCCGGGACAGGGAGCCTATGGCTACACCTTC

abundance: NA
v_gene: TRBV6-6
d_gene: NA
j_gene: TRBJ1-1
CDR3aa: CASSYSMVRGEAFF
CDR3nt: TGTGCCAGCAGTTACTCGATGGTACGGGGTGAAGCTTTCTTT

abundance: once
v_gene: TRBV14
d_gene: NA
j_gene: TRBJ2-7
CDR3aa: CASSQDPLTYEQYF
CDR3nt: TGTGCCAGCAGCCAAGATCCCCTAACCTACGAGCAGTACTTC

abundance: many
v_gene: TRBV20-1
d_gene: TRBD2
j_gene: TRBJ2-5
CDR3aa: CSARLAEQETQYF
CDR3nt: TGCAGTGCTAGGCTAGCGGAACAAGAGACCCAGTACTTC

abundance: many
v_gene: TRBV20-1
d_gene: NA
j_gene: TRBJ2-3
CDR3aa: CSAAPYRVHTDTQYF
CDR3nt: TGCAGTGCTGCTCCTTATAGAGTCCACACAGATACGCAGTATTTT